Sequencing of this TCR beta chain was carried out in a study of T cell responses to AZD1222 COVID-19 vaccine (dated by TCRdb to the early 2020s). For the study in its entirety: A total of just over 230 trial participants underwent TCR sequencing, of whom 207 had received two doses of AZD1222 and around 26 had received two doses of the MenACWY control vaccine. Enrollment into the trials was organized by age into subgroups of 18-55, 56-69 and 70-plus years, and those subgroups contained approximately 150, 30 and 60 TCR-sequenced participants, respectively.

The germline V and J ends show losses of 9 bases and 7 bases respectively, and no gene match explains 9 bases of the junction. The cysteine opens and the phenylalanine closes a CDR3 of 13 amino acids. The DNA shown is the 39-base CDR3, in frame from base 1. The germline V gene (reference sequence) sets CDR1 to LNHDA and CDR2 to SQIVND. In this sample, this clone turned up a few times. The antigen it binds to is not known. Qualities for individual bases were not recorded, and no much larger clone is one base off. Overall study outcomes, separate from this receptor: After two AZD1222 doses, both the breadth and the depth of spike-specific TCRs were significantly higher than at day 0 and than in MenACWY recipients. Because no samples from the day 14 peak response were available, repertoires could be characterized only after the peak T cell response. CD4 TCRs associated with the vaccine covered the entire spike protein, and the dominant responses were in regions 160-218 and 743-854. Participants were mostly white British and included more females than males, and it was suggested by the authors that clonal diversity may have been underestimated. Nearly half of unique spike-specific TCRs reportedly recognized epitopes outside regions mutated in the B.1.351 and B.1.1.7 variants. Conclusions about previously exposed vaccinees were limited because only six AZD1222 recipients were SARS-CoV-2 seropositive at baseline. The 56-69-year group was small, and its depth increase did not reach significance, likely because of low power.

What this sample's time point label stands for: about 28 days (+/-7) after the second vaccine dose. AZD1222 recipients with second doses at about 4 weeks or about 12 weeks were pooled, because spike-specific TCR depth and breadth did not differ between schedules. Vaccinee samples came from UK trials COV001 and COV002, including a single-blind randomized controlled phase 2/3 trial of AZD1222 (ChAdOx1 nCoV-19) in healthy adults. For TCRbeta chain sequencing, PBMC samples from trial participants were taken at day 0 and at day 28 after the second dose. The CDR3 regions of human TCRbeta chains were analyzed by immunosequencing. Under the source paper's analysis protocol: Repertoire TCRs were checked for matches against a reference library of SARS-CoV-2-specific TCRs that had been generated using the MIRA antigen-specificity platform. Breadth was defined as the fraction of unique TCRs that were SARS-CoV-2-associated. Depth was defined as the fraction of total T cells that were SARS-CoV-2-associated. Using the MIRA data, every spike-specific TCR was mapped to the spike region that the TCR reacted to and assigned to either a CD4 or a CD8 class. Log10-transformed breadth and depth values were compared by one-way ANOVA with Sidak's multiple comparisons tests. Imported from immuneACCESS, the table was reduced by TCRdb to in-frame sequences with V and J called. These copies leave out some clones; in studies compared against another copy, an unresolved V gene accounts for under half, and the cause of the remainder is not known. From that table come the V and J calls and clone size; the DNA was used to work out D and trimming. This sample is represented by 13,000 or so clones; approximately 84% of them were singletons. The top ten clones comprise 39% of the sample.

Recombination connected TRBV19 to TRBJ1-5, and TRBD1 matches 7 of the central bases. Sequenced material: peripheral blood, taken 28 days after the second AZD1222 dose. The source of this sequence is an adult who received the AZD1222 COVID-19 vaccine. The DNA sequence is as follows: TGTGCCAGCTGCGACAGGGACGGCCAGCCCCAGCATTTT. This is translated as CASCDRDGQPQHF.